This T cell receptor (beta chain) is drawn from a study of cytotoxic CD8 clonotypes in ibrutinib-treated CLL. There are 18 residues in the CDR3. V lost 0 bases and J 2 bases, leaving 19 bases between the germline ends. Looked up from germline, CDR1 is MGHRA and CDR2 is YSYEKL. Assay: immunoSEQ multiplex PCR; the TCRdb copy retains only in-frame clones and omits some. The sample has approximately 280,000 clones; approximately 79% are singletons. The receptor was isolated from a human donor with chronic lymphocytic leukemia. The chain has TRBV4-1 and TRBJ1-2; TRBD1 is a possible D gene (6 bases). The sample was PBMCs, taken at disease progression, from a patient treated with ibrutinib. CDR3: CASSQDRRGSRGNYGYTF. The CDR3 nucleotides are TGCGCCAGCAGCCAAGATCGGAGGGGGAGCAGGGGAAACTATGGCTACACCTTC.